Below, 9 T cell receptor beta chains from the same sample are listed, as sequenced in a study of cytomegalovirus exposure and HLA in healthy donors (dated by TCRdb to 2017 to 2019). The method was the immunoSEQ multiplex PCR assay. The multiplex PCR relied on a mix of 60 forward primers for TCR Vbeta segments and 13 reverse primers for TCR Jbeta segments. TCRdb carries this immuneACCESS record with in-frame sequences only. Its versions omit some clonotypes, under half of them owing to an unresolved V gene in the studies checked, with the rest unexplained. The table for this sample records around 75,000 clones. Together, the top ten hold roughly 13% of the sample. Sequenced input: PBMCs. The receptors originated from a man aged 45-60 years in good health and CMV-seropositive.

The chain combines TRBV13 with TRBJ2-1; TRBD1 might be the D (7 bases). The germline CDR1 and CDR2 sequences are PRHDT and FYEKMQ (reference sequence). This CDR3 spans 16 amino acids. With 0 bases removed from V and 6 bases from J, the gap between germline ends came to 15 bases. CDR3 bases: TGTGCCAGCAGCTTAGGTCAGGGGGGTGTCTCCAATGAGCAGTTCTTC. Translation gives CASSLGQGGVSNEQFF.

J is TRBJ2-1 and V is TRBV14, with D perhaps matching TRBD2 (5 bases). There are 15 residues in the CDR3. V lost 4 bases to trimming and J lost 2 bases, with 12 bases between them. Germline CDR1 and CDR2: SGHDN and FVKESK. The CDR3 bases are TGTGCCAGCAGCCCTCGAGGGCCCCCCTACAATGAGCAGTTCTTC. It encodes CASSPRGPPYNEQFF.

This chain uses TRBV28 with TRBJ1-5; no definite D call. CDR1 is MDHEN, CDR2 SYDVKM, per germline. V dropped 5 bases and J dropped 9 bases, with 20 bases sitting between them. This CDR3 comprises 15 residues. The CDR3 DNA is TGTGCCAGCAGTCCAGCTATAGACACTGATGGGCCCCAGCATTTT. Translating gives CASSPAIDTDGPQHF.

The chain's CDR3 is CASSISAGDRYEQYF. CDR3 bases: TGTGCCAGTAGTATCTCGGCGGGAGACCGCTACGAGCAGTACTTC. This chain uses TRBV19 with TRBJ2-7; 7 bases agree with TRBD2. Losses at the gene ends were 3 bases for V and 3 bases for J; bases not matched to a gene: 8. Germline CDR1 reads LNHDA; CDR2 reads SQIVND (reference sequence). This CDR3 contains 15 residues.

The chain is built from TRBV18 and TRBJ1-6, with TRBD1 as a possible D gene (5 bases). Germline V gives CDR1 KGHSH, CDR2 LQKENI. Trimming took 6 bases from V and 1 from J, leaving 13 bases between them. The CDR3 spans 16 residues. CDR3 sequence (DNA): TGTGCCAGCTCCCAGGCGGAGGGGTCCTATAATTCACCCCTCCACTTT. Amino acids: CASSQAEGSYNSPLHF.

The chain combines TRBV18 with TRBJ2-3; tentatively, D is TRBD2 (5 bases). From germline, CDR1 is KGHSH and CDR2 LQKENI. The CDR3 is 15 amino acids. V was shortened by 3 bases and J by 1 base, with 11 bases between the two germline ends. The CDR3 spells CASSPPDYGTDTQYF. The DNA of the CDR3 is TGTGCCAGCTCACCCCCAGACTACGGCACAGATACGCAGTATTTT.

The V gene is TRBV5-1, the J gene TRBJ1-2; D may be TRBD1 (6 bases). Trimming took 0 bases from V and 5 from J, leaving 14 bases between them. The CDR3 runs to 15 residues. Germline-derived CDR1 and CDR2 are SGHRS and YFSETQ. CDR3 sequence reads: CASSLDSGTQYGYTF. The CDR3 DNA is TGCGCCAGCAGCTTGGACTCAGGGACACAGTATGGCTACACCTTC. The full variable domain, completed using reference TRBV5-1 and TRBJ1-2, is KAGVTQTPRYLIKTRGQQVTLSCSPISGHRSVSWYQQTPGQGLQFLFEYFSETQRNKGNFPGRFSGRQFSNSRSEMNVSTLELGDSALYLCASSLDSGTQYGYTFGSGTRLTVV.

The chain links TRBV5-1 to TRBJ2-4; TRBD2 matches at 8 bases. Germline V gene lookup returns CDR1 SGHRS and CDR2 YFSETQ. J was trimmed by 5 bases and V by 5 bases; bases with no gene match: 6. The CDR3 is 14 amino acids. In DNA form, the CDR3 reads TGCGCCAGCAGTACAGGGACTAGACAAAACATTCAGTACTTC. This codes for CASSTGTRQNIQYF. The complete variable domain, with remaining parts taken from reference TRBV5-1 and TRBJ2-4, reads KAGVTQTPRYLIKTRGQQVTLSCSPISGHRSVSWYQQTPGQGLQFLFEYFSETQRNKGNFPGRFSGRQFSNSRSEMNVSTLELGDSALYLCASSTGTRQNIQYFGAGTRLSVL.

The chain couples TRBV4-1 to TRBJ2-2; TRBD2 matches at 11 bases. Germline V gene sequence: CDR1 MGHRA, CDR2 YSYEKL. With 2 bases clipped from V and 2 bases from J, the junction kept 4 bases outside the gene matches. The CDR3 has 17 residues. The CDR3 sequence is CASSQFSGGANTGELFF. CDR3 bases: TGCGCCAGCAGCCAATTTAGCGGGGGGGCTAACACCGGGGAGCTGTTTTTT.